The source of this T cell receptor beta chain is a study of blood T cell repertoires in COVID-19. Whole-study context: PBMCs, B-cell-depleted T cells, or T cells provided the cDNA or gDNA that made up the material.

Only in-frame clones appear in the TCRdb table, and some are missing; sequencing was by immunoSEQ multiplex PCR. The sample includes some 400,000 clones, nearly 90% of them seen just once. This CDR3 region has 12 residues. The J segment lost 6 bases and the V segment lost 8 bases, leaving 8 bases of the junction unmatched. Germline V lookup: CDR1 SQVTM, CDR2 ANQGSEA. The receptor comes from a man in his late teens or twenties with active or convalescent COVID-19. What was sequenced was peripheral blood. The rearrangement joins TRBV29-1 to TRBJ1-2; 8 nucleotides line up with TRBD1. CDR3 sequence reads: CSTGQGINGYTF. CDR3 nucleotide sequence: TGCAGCACCGGACAGGGCATTAATGGCTACACCTTC.